A selection of T cell receptor beta chains follows, all from one sample in a study of shared clonotypes between healthy human individuals. Sequencing was performed with immunoSEQ multiplex PCR; in TCRdb, only in-frame clones are kept and a portion is missing. The table shows around 2.5 million clones, with approximately 93% occurring only once. Input material: naive CD4+ T cells from PBMCs. The receptors were gathered from a man younger than 35 in good health. Some clones in this sample may be carry-over from other donors' samples. The CDR3 runs from the conserved cysteine through the conserved F or W. The order of the fields is V gene, J gene, D gene, clone size, CDR3 DNA, CDR3 protein. D genes are given only for firm matches. Rows give clone size only sometimes, using once, few, many, or a class for an expanded clone.

>TRBV5-1|TRBJ2-5|.|.
TGCGCCAGCAGCTTTTCCTCAAACACCGGGTTAACCCAGTACTTC
CASSFSSNTGLTQYF
>TRBV25-1|TRBJ1-6|.|.
TGTGCCAGCAGTTTACGGGACGGCTATAATTCACCCCTCCACTTT
CASSLRDGYNSPLHF
>TRBV28|TRBJ2-7|TRBD2|.
TGTGCCAGCAGTTTGGGGCGGGAGGGGTACCACGAGCAGTACTTC
CASSLGREGYHEQYF
>TRBV27|TRBJ2-1|TRBD2|.
TGTGCCAGCAGACTACTAGCGCGACGTGTCCCCTCCTACAATGAGCAGTTCTTC
CASRLLARRVPSYNEQFF
>TRBV27|TRBJ2-2|TRBD2|.
TGTGCCAGCCGGGACTACCGTTACACCGGGGAGCTGTTTTTT
CASRDYRYTGELFF
>TRBV19|TRBJ2-2|TRBD1|.
TGTGCCACCTCACCCAGGGGGAGCACCGGGGAGCTGTTTTTT
CATSPRGSTGELFF
>TRBV28|TRBJ2-1|.|.
TGTGCCAGCAGTTCCCCGGGACGGGTAAATTTTGAGCAGTTCTTC
CASSSPGRVNFEQFF
>TRBV27|TRBJ2-5|TRBD2|.
TGTGCCAGTCGTAGCGGGATCCCTGGGAAAGAGACCCAGTACTTC
CASRSGIPGKETQYF
>TRBV6-5|TRBJ2-1|.|.
TGTGCCAGCAGTTACGAGGGCGACGGGCAGCAGTTCTTC
CASSYEGDGQQFF
>TRBV6-5|TRBJ1-5|.|.
TGTGCCAGCAGCCAAAGGAGCAATCAGCCCCAGCATTTT
CASSQRSNQPQHF
>TRBV5-1|TRBJ1-4|.|.
TGCGCCAGCAGCTTGGTGGGTACGGAGAGTGAAAAACTGTTTTTT
CASSLVGTESEKLFF
>TRBV7-3|TRBJ2-3|.|.
TGTGCCAGCAGCGCTAGGGCCGCTAGCACAGATACGCAGTATTTT
CASSARAASTDTQYF
>TRBV28|TRBJ1-1|.|.
TGTGCCAGCAATGGCGGCGGACAGAACACTGAAGCTTTCTTT
CASNGGGQNTEAFF
>TRBV7-2|TRBJ1-5|.|.
TGTGCCAGCAGCTTTGGGGGCCGAAATCAGCCCCAGCATTTT
CASSFGGRNQPQHF
>TRBV27|TRBJ1-5|.|.
TGTGCCAGCAGTTTATTGGCGGCCGATAGCAATCAGCCCCAGCATTTT
CASSLLAADSNQPQHF
>TRBV5-4|TRBJ1-2|TRBD1|.
TGTGCCAGCACCGAACCGGGACAGGGGTTCAATGGCTACACCTTC
CASTEPGQGFNGYTF
>TRBV12-5|TRBJ2-3|TRBD2|.
TGTGCTAGTGGCTCCGGGACTAGCGGGAGGTTCACAGATACGCAGTATTTT
CASGSGTSGRFTDTQYF
>TRBV5-1|TRBJ2-5|TRBD2|.
TGCGCCAGCAGCCCGGGACTAGCGGGAGTACACCAAGAGACCCAGTACTTC
CASSPGLAGVHQETQYF
>TRBV7-3|TRBJ2-5|TRBD1|.
TGTGCCAGCAGCCGTCCCGGGACAGCACAGACCCAGTACTTC
CASSRPGTAQTQYF
>TRBV5-1|TRBJ2-3|.|.
TGCGCCAGCAGCAAGGACCCCACAGATACGCAGTATTTT
CASSKDPTDTQYF
>TRBV10-3|TRBJ1-1|.|.
TGTGCCATCAGTGAGTACGGGACTGAAGCTTTCTTT
CAISEYGTEAFF
>TRBV19|TRBJ1-3|.|.
TGTGCCAGTAACCGGGACTCTGGAAACACCATATATTTT
CASNRDSGNTIYF
>TRBV27|TRBJ2-5|TRBD1|.
TGTGCCAGCAGCCGGGACAGGGCAGAGACCCAGTACTTC
CASSRDRAETQYF
>TRBV5-1|TRBJ2-7|TRBD2|.
TGCGCCAGCAGCTTGGGCGTTAGCGGGACGGCGCTCTACGAGCAGTACTTC
CASSLGVSGTALYEQYF
>TRBV7-9|TRBJ1-2|.|.
TGTGCCAGCAGCCGCCGCGACCTCTCCAACTATGGCTACACCTTC
CASSRRDLSNYGYTF
>TRBV10-1|TRBJ2-7|TRBD2|few
TGCGCCAGCAGTCGTGCTTGGGTAGCGGGAAGCGAGCAGTACTTC
CASSRAWVAGSEQYF
>TRBV4-1|TRBJ2-7|.|.
TGCGCCAGCAGCCTCGGGCGTTTGGGCGGCCTCTCCTACGAGCAGTACTTC
CASSLGRLGGLSYEQYF
>TRBV5-6|TRBJ2-7|TRBD1|.
TGTGCCAGCAGCTTGGCCACCGAGACAGGGGTCTCCTACGAGCAGTACTTC
CASSLATETGVSYEQYF
>TRBV18|TRBJ2-7|TRBD1|.
TGTGCCAGCGCCGGACAGGGGAGCTCCTACGAGCAGTACTTC
CASAGQGSSYEQYF